This TCR beta chain was recorded in a study of graft-versus-host responses after intestinal transplantation. About the study: Induction with anti-thymocyte globulin, then tacrolimus and steroids for about 3 years, was given to all recipients.

Turning to this clone: What it binds is not known.

Study results and caveats: The recipient marrow held GvH clones, and some of them showed up first in ileum or blood.

Trimming shortened V by 1 base and J by 0 bases, and 6 bases separated the two germline ends. Looked up from germline, CDR1 is SQVTM and CDR2 is ANQGSEA. The CDR3 covers 13 residues. Libraries were prepared by immunoSEQ multiplex PCR; TCRdb keeps only in-frame clonotypes and omits some of them. In the table there are 35,000 to 55,000 clones, 85% to 95% of which are singletons. The sequence came from a human patient who received an intestinal transplant, so some T cells may come from the graft donor. The chain is built from TRBV29-1 and TRBJ1-1; no reliable D call. The input for sequencing was PBMCs, taken 786 days after a first intestinal transplant, on the day of a second. CDR3 in DNA: TGCAGCGTTGAAGTGGGTTTGAACACTGAAGCTTTCTTT. Its protein product is CSVEVGLNTEAFF.